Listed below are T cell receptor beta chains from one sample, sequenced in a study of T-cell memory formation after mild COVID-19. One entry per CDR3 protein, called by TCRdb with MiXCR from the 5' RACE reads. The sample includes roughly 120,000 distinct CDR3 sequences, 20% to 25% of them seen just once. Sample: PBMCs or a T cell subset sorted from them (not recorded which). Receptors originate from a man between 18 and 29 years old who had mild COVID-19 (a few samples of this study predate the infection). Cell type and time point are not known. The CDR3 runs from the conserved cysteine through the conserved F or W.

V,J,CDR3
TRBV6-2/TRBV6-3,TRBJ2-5,CASSKWTDLEETQYF
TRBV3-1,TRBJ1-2,CASSPGGSKNGYTF
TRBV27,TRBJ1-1,CASSFRRTVWTEAFF
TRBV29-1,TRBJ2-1,CSVEGGRGGPNEQFF
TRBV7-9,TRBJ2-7,CASSSSGDYEQYF
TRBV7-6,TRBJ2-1,CASSFSGGRNEQFF
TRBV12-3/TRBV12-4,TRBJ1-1,CASLNPDGTTEAFF
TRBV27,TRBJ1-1,CASSFLDRVPEAFF
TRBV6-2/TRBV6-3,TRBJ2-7,CASSSGSAVRAYYEQYF
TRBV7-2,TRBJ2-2,CASSLVLAGGELFF
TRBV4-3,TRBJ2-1,CASSQGTSLRNEQFF
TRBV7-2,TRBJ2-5,CASRLVPRPGETQYF
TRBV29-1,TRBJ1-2,CSVEDLRGLFHYGYTF
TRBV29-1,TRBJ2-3,CSVDGIAGEEDTQYF
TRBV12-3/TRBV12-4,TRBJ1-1,CASSPYASGATEAFF
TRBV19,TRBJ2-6,CASIPTGRAGANVLTF
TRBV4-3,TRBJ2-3,CASSQTGTGTDTQYF
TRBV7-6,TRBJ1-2,CASSPNGGVGYTF
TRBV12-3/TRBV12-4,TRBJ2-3,CASSLGPPGGADTQYF
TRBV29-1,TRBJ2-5,CSVEVRGPGSTQYF
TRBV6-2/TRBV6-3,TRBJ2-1,CASSYPPRAGGYDEQFF
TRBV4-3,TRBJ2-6,CASRETDSPGANVLTF
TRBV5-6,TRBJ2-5,CASSSGLAAETQYF
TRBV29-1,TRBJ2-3,CSVLGTGAGDTQYF
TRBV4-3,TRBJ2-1,CASSQGGNNEQFF
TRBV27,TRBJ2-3,CASSISPGGVPDTQYF